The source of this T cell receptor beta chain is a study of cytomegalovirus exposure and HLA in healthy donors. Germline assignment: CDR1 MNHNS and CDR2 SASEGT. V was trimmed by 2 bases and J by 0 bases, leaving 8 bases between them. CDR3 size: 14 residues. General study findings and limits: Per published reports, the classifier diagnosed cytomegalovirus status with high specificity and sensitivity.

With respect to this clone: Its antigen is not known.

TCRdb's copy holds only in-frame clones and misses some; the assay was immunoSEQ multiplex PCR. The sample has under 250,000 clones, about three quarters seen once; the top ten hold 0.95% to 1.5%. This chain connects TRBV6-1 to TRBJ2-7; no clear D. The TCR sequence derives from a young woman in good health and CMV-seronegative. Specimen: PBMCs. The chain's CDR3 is CASSEIQSSYEQYF. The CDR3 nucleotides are TGTGCCAGCAGTGAAATACAGTCCTCCTACGAGCAGTACTTC.